This TCR beta chain originates from a study of blood T cell repertoires in COVID-19. Here immunoSEQ multiplex PCR was the method, and the copy in TCRdb shows in-frame clones only, minus some. Of around 380,000 clones in the sample, roughly 80% are singletons; the top ten hold roughly 1.2%. This CDR3 has 11 residues. Germline loops: CDR1 MNHEY, CDR2 SVGAGI. V was clipped by 6 bases and J by 5 bases, with 5 bases between them. Sequencing was performed on peripheral blood. The rearrangement joins TRBV6-5 to TRBJ1-5; D gene unclear. The receptor was isolated from a human donor with acute or convalescent COVID-19. The donor label of this sample is uncertain. Here the CDR3 DNA reads TGTGCCAGCAGCCATTATCAGCCCCAGCATTTT. It codes for CASSHYQPQHF.